Listed below are T cell receptor beta chains from one sample, sequenced in a study of T cells in Graves' hyperthyroidism and ophthalmopathy. TCRdb independently ran MiXCR on the multiplex PCR reads; one entry per CDR3 protein. Found here are about 580,000 distinct CDR3 sequences, around 13% of them singletons; the top ten hold almost 6%. The sample consisted of blood. Receptor source: a woman in her twenties or thirties with Graves' hyperthyroidism that later progressed to Graves' ophthalmopathy. Both conserved end residues are part of each CDR3. Fields, in order: clone size, V gene, D gene, J gene, CDR3 DNA, CDR3 protein. A D gene is named only where the DNA matches it firmly. Expanded clones get a size class; other rows say once, few or many, or leave the size out.

>-|TRBV27|-|TRBJ1-2
TGTGCCAGCAGCTGGACCCTAGGCGATGGCTACACCTTC
CASSWTLGDGYTF
>many|TRBV13|-|TRBJ2-1
TGTGCCAGCAGCTTAGGCGGTGTCGGTAATGAGCAGTTCTTC
CASSLGGVGNEQFF
>-|TRBV28|TRBD1|TRBJ2-7
TGTGCCAGCAGTTTAATCGGACAGGGTGAAGAATACGAGCAGTACTTC
CASSLIGQGEEYEQYF
>many|TRBV12-3/TRBV12-4|TRBD1|TRBJ1-2
TGTGCCAGCAGTCCTGGGACAGGGGCCGCCTATGGCTACACCTTC
CASSPGTGAAYGYTF
>many|TRBV6-5|TRBD2|TRBJ2-5
TGTGCCAGCAGTTACGGACTAGCGGGGGACCAAGAGACCCAGTACTTC
CASSYGLAGDQETQYF
>many|TRBV2|-|TRBJ2-1
TGTGCCAGCAATGGGGTCCCTTCCTACAATGAGCAGTTCTTC
CASNGVPSYNEQFF
>many|TRBV28|-|TRBJ1-4
TGTGCCAGCAGTTTCGTATGGACAGCCCGCGCCTACGACACTAATGAAAAACTGTTTTTT
CASSFVWTARAYDTNEKLFF
>many|TRBV27|TRBD2|TRBJ2-7
TGTGCCAGCAGAATTAGCGGGACGGGGTCTTACGAGCAGTACTTC
CASRISGTGSYEQYF
>few|TRBV28|-|TRBJ2-2
TGTGCCAGCAGTTTATGGGAAGGGGAGCTGTTTTTT
CASSLWEGELFF
>many|TRBV19|-|TRBJ2-7
TGTGCCAGTAGTGACCGAGACAGACCCTACGAGCAGTACTTC
CASSDRDRPYEQYF
>many|TRBV20-1|TRBD2|TRBJ2-1
TGCAGTGCTGGCCCCCACGAGCGGGAGGGCCGTTACAATGAGCAGTTCTTC
CSAGPHEREGRYNEQFF
>many|TRBV30|-|TRBJ1-1
TGTGCCTGGAGCCTACAGCGGAACACTGAAGCTTTCTTT
CAWSLQRNTEAFF
>few|TRBV12-5|TRBD1|TRBJ1-6
TGTGCTAGTGGTTTGACAATAGACAGGGCAAATTCACCCCTCCACTTT
CASGLTIDRANSPLHF
>few|TRBV15|TRBD1|TRBJ1-6
TGTGCCACCGAGGACAGGGGTGGTCCACCCCTCCACTTT
CATEDRGGPPLHF
>few|TRBV9|-|TRBJ1-2
TGTGCCAGCAGCGTAGATTCGTGGGGCAATAACTATGGCTACACCTTC
CASSVDSWGNNYGYTF
>few|TRBV12-3/TRBV12-4|TRBD2|TRBJ2-1
TGTGCCAGCAGTTTAGAAGCGGGAGGGCTTGGAGACAATGAGCAGTTCTTC
CASSLEAGGLGDNEQFF
>many|TRBV20-1|-|TRBJ2-2
TGCAGTGCTAGGGGGCCGTTGAACACCGGGGAGCTGTTTTTT
CSARGPLNTGELFF
>-|TRBV19|TRBD2|TRBJ2-1
TGTGCCAGTAGTATAGCGGGAGGCTCCTACAATGAGCAGTTCTTC
CASSIAGGSYNEQFF
>many|TRBV11-2|-|TRBJ1-1
TGTGCCAGCAGCCTTACCATGACGCCGTCGGAAGCTTTCTTT
CASSLTMTPSEAFF
>few|TRBV19|-|TRBJ1-1
TGTGCCAGTAGTATAGAATGGAGAAACACTGAAGCTTTCTTT
CASSIEWRNTEAFF
>-|TRBV24-1|TRBD1|TRBJ2-2
TGTGCCACCAGTGAACGGACAGGGGCGGACACCGGGGAGCTGTTTTTT
CATSERTGADTGELFF
>-|TRBV4-1|TRBD2|TRBJ2-1
TGCGCCAGCAGCGTAGCGGGAGATCTACTCAATGAGCAGTTCTTC
CASSVAGDLLNEQFF
>many|TRBV2|TRBD1|TRBJ1-1
TGTGCCAGCAGTGAGGACCAGGGGGCTTACACTGAAGCTTTCTTT
CASSEDQGAYTEAFF
>-|TRBV6-2/TRBV6-3|-|TRBJ1-1
TGTGCCAGCAGCCTCTTCTACCAGAACACTGAAGCTTTCTTT
CASSLFYQNTEAFF
>few|TRBV4-1|-|TRBJ1-2
TGCGCCAGCAGCCAGCCCGTGAAGGGCCGAAACTATGGCTACACCTTC
CASSQPVKGRNYGYTF
>many|TRBV3-1|-|TRBJ2-7
TGTGCCAGCAGCCAAGCGGGCGGGACAACCTACGAGCAGTACTTC
CASSQAGGTTYEQYF
>many|TRBV30|-|TRBJ1-2
TGTGCCTGGAGTGTACGGGGAGACTATGGCTACACCTTC
CAWSVRGDYGYTF
>many|TRBV28|TRBD2|TRBJ2-3
TGTGCCACCATACTAGCGCCTAGCACAGATACGCAGTATTTT
CATILAPSTDTQYF
>many|TRBV6-1|TRBD1|TRBJ2-1
TGTGCCAGCAGTAGGGACAGGGTTAGGTACAATGAGCAGTTCTTC
CASSRDRVRYNEQFF
>-|TRBV12-5|-|TRBJ2-1
TGTGCTAGTGGTTTGTCCCTCGGGGGTGAGCAGTTCTTC
CASGLSLGGEQFF
>-|TRBV3-1|TRBD2|TRBJ2-6
TGTGCCAGCAGCCAGGGAGGGACTCGGCTCTCTGGGGCCAACGTCCTGACTTTC
CASSQGGTRLSGANVLTF
>-|TRBV30|TRBD2|TRBJ2-7
TGTGCCTGGAGCCCCACTTGGGTAGCGGGAGTCTACGAGCAGTACTTC
CAWSPTWVAGVYEQYF
>many|TRBV11-2|-|TRBJ1-4
TGTGCCAGCAGTCGAACTACCGGGTGGGGGGATGAAAAACTGTTTTTT
CASSRTTGWGDEKLFF
>many|TRBV6-2/TRBV6-3|-|TRBJ2-1
TGTGCCAGCAGTTACCGGAGGACGGGGAGCTCCTACAATGAGCAGTTCTTC
CASSYRRTGSSYNEQFF
>few|TRBV7-9|-|TRBJ1-1
TGTGCCAGCAGCCCCCCCGCGTACACTGAAGCTTTCTTT
CASSPPAYTEAFF
>-|TRBV12-3/TRBV12-4|TRBD1|TRBJ1-1
TGTGCCAGCAGTTTTAGGGACAGGGGGACTAACACTGAAGCTTTCTTT
CASSFRDRGTNTEAFF
>few|TRBV28|TRBD2|TRBJ2-1
TGTGCCAGCAGTTCCCCTGGGACTAGCGCCTACAGGCAGTTCTTC
CASSSPGTSAYRQFF
>once|TRBV18|-|TRBJ1-1
TGTGCCAGCTCACCACGGCAGGGCGCTATGACTGAAGCTTTCTTT
CASSPRQGAMTEAFF
>many|TRBV18|-|TRBJ1-1
TGTGCCAGCTCACCGCCCTCAGTGGGCGGCCCCCATGAAGCTTTCTTT
CASSPPSVGGPHEAFF
>many|TRBV28|-|TRBJ2-1
TGTGCCAGCAGGGTAGGGAGTGAGCAGTTCTTC
CASRVGSEQFF
>-|TRBV9|-|TRBJ1-3
TGTGCCAGCAGCGGTGGGGTACAATCGAGCTCTGGAAACACCATATATTTT
CASSGGVQSSSGNTIYF
>many|TRBV20-1|-|TRBJ2-7
TGCAGTGCCCTCTACCCCCTAAGCGAGCAGTACTTC
CSALYPLSEQYF